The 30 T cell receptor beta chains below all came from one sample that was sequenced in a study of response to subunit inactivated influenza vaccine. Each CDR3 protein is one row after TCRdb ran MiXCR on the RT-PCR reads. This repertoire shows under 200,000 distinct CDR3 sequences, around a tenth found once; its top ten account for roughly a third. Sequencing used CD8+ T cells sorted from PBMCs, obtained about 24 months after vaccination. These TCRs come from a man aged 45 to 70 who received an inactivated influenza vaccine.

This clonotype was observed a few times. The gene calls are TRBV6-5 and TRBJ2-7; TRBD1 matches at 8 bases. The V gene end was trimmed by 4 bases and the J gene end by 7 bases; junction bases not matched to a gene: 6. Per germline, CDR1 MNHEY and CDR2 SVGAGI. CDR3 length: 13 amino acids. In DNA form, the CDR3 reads TGTGCCAGCAGTTTCAGGGGGCTCGGGGAGCAGTACTTC. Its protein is CASSFRGLGEQYF.

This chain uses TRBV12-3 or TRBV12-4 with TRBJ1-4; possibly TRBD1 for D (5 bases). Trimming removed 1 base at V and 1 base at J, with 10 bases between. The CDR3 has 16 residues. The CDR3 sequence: CASSLGDGRTNEKLFF. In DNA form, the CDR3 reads TGTGCCAGCAGTTTAGGGGACGGTCGAACTAATGAAAAACTGTTTTTT.

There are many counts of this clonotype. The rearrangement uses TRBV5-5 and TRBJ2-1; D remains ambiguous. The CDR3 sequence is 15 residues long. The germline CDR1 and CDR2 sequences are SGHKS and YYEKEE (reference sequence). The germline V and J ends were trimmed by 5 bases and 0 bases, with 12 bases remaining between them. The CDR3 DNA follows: TGTGCCAGCAGTCCCACTGTGAGCTCCTACAATGAGCAGTTCTTC. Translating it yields CASSPTVSSYNEQFF.

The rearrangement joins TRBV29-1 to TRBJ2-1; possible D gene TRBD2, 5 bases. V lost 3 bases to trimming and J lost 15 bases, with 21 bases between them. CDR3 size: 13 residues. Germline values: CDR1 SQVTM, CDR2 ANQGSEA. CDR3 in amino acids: CSVDGDLAGSAFF. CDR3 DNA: TGCAGCGTTGACGGGGATTTGGCTGGGTCGGCGTTCTTC.

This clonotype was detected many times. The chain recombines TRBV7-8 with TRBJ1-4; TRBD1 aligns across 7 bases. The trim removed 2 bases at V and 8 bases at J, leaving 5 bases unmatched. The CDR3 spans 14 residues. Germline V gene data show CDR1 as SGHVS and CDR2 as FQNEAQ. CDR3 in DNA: TGTGCCAGCAGCTTAAGACAGGGTGGAGAAAAACTGTTTTTT. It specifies CASSLRQGGEKLFF.

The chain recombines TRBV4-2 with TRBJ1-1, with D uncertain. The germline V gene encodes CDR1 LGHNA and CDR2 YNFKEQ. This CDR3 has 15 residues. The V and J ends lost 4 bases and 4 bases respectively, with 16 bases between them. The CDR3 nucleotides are TGTGCCAGCAGCCTAACTGAAGGCTCTGGCACTGAAGCTTTCTTT. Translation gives CASSLTEGSGTEAFF.

CDR3 sequence (DNA): TGTGCCAGCAGCGAGGAACCGGGACACGGACCTTATTGTTCCTTCCACAATGAGCAGTTCTTC. This translates into CASSEEPGHGPYCSFHNEQFF. J is TRBJ2-1 and V is TRBV21-1; TRBD1 was called by the table and not checked on the DNA. TRBV21-1 is shown as a pseudogene. The CDR3 extends over 21 amino acids.

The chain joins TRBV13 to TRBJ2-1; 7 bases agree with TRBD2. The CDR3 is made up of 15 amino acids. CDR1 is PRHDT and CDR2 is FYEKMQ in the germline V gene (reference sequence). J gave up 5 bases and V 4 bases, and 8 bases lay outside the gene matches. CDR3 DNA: TGTGCCAGCAGCTCCCCCGCGGGACTACACAATGAGCAGTTCTTC. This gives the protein CASSSPAGLHNEQFF.

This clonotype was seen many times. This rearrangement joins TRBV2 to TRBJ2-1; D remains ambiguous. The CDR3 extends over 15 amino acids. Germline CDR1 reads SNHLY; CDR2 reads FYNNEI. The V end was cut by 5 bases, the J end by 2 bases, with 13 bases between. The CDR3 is CASSSPVATYNEQFF. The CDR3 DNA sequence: TGTGCCAGCAGTTCTCCGGTGGCCACCTACAATGAGCAGTTCTTC.

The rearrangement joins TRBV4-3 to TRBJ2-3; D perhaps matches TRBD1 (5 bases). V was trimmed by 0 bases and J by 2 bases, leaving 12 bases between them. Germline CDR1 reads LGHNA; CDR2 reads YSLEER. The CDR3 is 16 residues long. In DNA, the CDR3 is TGCGCCAGCAGCCAAGATAAGTACAGGAACACAGATACGCAGTATTTT. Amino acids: CASSQDKYRNTDTQYF.

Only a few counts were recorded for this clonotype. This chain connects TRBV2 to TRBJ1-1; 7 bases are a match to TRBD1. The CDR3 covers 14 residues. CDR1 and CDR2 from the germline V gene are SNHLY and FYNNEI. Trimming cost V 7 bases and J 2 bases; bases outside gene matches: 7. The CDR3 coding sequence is TGTGCCAGCAAGTCGGGGACAGATAACACTGAAGCTTTCTTT. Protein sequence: CASKSGTDNTEAFF.

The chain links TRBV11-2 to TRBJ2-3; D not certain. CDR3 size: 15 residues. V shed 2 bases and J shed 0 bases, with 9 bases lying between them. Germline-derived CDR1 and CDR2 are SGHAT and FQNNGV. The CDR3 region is CASSLSGRSTDTQYF. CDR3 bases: TGTGCCAGCAGCTTATCTGGACGGAGCACAGATACGCAGTATTTT.

CDR3 DNA sequence: TGTGCCAGCAGCAAAGGAACAGATACGCAGTATTTT. It specifies CASSKGTDTQYF. V is TRBV21-1 and J is TRBJ2-3. TRBV21-1 counts as a pseudogene. CDR3 size: 12 residues.

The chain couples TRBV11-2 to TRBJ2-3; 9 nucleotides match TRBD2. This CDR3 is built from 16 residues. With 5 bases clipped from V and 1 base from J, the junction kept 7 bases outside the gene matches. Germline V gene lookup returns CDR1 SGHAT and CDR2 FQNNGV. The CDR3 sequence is CASSALAGLGTDTQYF. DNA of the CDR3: TGTGCCAGCAGCGCGCTAGCGGGGCTTGGCACAGATACGCAGTATTTT.

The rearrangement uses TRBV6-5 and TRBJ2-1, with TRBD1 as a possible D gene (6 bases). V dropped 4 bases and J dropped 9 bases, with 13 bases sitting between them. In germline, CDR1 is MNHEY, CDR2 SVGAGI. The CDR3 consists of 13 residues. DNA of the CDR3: TGTGCCAGCAGTTTAACAGGGTACGGTGAGCAGTTCTTC. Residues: CASSLTGYGEQFF.

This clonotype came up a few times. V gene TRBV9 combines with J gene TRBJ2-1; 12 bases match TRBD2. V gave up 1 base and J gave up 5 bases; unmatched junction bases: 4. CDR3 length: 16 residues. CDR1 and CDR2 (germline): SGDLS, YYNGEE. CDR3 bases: TGTGCCAGCAGCGTACAACTAGCGGGAGGCAACAATGAGCAGTTCTTC. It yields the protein CASSVQLAGGNNEQFF.

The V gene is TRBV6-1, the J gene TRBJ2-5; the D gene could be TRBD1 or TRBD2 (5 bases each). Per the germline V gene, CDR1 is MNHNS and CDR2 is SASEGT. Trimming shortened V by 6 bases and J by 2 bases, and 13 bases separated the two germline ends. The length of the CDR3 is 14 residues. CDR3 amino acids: CASSGATKQETQYF. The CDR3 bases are TGTGCCAGCAGCGGGGCTACAAAACAAGAGACCCAGTACTTC.

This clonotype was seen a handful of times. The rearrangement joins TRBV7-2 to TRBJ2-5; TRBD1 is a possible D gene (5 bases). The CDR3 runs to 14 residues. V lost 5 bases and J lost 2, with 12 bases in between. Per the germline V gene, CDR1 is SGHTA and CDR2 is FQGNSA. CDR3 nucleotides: TGTGCCAGCAGCACCCGACAGCCTCAAGAGACCCAGTACTTC. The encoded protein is CASSTRQPQETQYF.

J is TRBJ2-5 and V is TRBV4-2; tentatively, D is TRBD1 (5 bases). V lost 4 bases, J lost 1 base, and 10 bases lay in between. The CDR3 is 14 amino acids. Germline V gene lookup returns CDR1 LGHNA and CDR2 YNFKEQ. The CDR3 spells CASSPAGPQETQYF. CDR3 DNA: TGTGCCAGCAGCCCCGCAGGGCCCCAAGAGACCCAGTACTTC.

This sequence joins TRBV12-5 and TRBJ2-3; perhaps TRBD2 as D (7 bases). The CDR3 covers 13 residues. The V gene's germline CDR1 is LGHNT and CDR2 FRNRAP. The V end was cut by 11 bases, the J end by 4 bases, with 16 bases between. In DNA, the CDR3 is TGTGCTTCAGCCCGGGGGGCGGCAGATACGCAGTATTTT. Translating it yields CASARGAADTQYF.

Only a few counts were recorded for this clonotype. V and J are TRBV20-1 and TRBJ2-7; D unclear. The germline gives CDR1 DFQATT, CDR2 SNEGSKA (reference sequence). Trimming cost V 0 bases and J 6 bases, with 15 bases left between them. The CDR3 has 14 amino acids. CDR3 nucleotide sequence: TGCAGTGCTAGAGAACCCCAGTTCTGGGCCGAGCAGTACTTC. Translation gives CSAREPQFWAEQYF.

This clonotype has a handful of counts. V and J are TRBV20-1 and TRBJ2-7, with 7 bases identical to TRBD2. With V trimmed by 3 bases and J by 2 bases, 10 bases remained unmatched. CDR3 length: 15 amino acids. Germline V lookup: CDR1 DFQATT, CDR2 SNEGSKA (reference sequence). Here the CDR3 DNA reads TGCAGTGCTAGCGGACTAGGGGAATTAACCTACGAGCAGTACTTC. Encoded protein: CSASGLGELTYEQYF.

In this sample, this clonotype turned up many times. The CDR3 here is CSASLGYYEQYF. For the CDR3, the DNA is TGCAGTGCTAGCTTAGGCTACTACGAGCAGTACTTC. V is TRBV20-1 and J is TRBJ2-7; D uncertain. V shed 3 bases and J shed 3 bases, with 9 bases lying between them. The CDR3 runs 12 residues. The germline gives CDR1 DFQATT, CDR2 SNEGSKA (reference sequence).

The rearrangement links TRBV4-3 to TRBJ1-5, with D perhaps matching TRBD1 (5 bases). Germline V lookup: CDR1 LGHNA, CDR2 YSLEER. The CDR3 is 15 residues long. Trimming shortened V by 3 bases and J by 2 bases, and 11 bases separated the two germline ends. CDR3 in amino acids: CASSHLWGGNQPQHF. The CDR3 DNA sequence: TGCGCCAGCAGCCACCTCTGGGGCGGCAATCAGCCCCAGCATTTT.

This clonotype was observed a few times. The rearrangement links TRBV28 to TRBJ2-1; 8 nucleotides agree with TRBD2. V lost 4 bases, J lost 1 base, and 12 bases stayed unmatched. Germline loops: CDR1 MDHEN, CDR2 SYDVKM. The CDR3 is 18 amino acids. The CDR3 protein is CASSSPFAREGSYNEQFF. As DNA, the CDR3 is TGTGCCAGCAGTTCCCCCTTTGCCCGGGAGGGGTCCTACAATGAGCAGTTCTTC.

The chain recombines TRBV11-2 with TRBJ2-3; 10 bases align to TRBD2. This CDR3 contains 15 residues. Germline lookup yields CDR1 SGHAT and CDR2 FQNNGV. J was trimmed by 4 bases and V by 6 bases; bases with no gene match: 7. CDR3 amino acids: CASRKSGGAADTQYF. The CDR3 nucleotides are TGTGCCAGCAGGAAGAGCGGGGGGGCGGCAGATACGCAGTATTTT.

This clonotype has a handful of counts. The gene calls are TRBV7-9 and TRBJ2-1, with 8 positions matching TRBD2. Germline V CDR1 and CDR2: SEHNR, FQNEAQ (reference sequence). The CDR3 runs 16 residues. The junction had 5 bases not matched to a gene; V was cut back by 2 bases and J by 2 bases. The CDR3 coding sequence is TGTGCCAGCAGCTTATGGGGTAGCGGGACCTACAATGAGCAGTTCTTC. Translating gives CASSLWGSGTYNEQFF.

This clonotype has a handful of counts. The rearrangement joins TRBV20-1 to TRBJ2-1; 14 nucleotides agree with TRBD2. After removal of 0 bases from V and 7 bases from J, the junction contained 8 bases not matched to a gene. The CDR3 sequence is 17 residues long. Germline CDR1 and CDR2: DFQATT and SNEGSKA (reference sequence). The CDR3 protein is CSARDPRTSGGRNEQFF. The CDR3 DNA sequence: TGCAGTGCTAGAGACCCGAGGACTAGCGGGGGGAGGAATGAGCAGTTCTTC.

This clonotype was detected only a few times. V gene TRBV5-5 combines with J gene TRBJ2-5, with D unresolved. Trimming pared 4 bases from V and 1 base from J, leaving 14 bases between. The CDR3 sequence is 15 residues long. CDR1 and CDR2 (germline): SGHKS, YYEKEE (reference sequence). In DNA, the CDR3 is TGTGCCAGCAGCGTAAGACCCACAAGCCAAGAGACCCAGTACTTC. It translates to CASSVRPTSQETQYF.

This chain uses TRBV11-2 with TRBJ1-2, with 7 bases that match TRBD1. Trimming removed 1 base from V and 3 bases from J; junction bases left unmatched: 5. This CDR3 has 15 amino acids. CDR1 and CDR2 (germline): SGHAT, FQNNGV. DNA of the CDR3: TGTGCCAGCAGCTTAGTGGGAGGGGGCGACTATGGCTACACCTTC. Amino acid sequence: CASSLVGGGDYGYTF.